This T cell receptor beta chain was identified during a study of shared clonotypes between healthy human individuals. A remark on this clone: The sample has other DNA sequences that encode this CDR3 too.

The ends lost 2 bases at V and 2 bases at J; junction bases unmatched: 2. Germline V gives CDR1 SGHRS, CDR2 YFSETQ. The CDR3 is 15 residues long. Assay: immunoSEQ multiplex PCR; the TCRdb copy retains only in-frame clones and omits some. The sample has over a million clones, 95% to 97% seen once. Sequencing was carried out using naive CD4+ T cells sorted from blood. Documented subset: CD45RA+ positively selected. This receptor was identified in a young man in good health. The rearrangement uses TRBV5-1 and TRBJ2-2, with 8 bases that match TRBD2. CDR3: CASSFSGVNTGELFF. The CDR3 DNA reads as TGCGCCAGCAGCTTTAGCGGGGTTAACACCGGGGAGCTGTTTTTT.